The rows below give T cell receptor beta chains drawn from one sample of a study of blood T cell repertoires in COVID-19. Method: immunoSEQ multiplex PCR; TCRdb's copy keeps in-frame clones and lacks some. The sample includes approximately 460,000 clones, roughly 89% of them seen just once. Sequencing was done on a sample of peripheral blood. These receptor sequences come from a man younger than 30 with COVID-19, enrolled during active disease. The CDR3 runs from the conserved cysteine through the conserved F or W. Each record gives: V gene, D gene, J gene, clone size, CDR3 protein, CDR3 DNA. A D gene is named only where the DNA matches it firmly. Part of the rows lack a size; the others show once, few, many or a class for expanded clones.

>TRBV5-4|NA|TRBJ2-4|NA
CASSHGLAKNIQYF
TGTGCCAGCAGCCATGGACTAGCCAAAAACATTCAGTACTTC
>TRBV27|NA|TRBJ2-7|NA
CASSLGGVAYEQYF
TGTGCCAGCAGTTTAGGAGGCGTAGCCTACGAGCAGTACTTC
>TRBV21-1|NA|TRBJ1-6|NA
CASSKLQGHSPLHF
TGTGCCAGCAGCAAACTACAGGGGCATTCACCCCTCCACTTT
>TRBV7-9|TRBD2|TRBJ2-1|NA
CASSPGGSLYNEQFF
TGTGCCAGCAGCCCCGGGGGGTCGCTCTACAATGAGCAGTTCTTC
>TRBV7-8|TRBD1|TRBJ1-5|NA
CASSSWDRPSNQPQHF
TGTGCCAGCAGCTCATGGGACAGACCGAGCAATCAGCCCCAGCATTTT
>TRBV5-6|NA|TRBJ2-7|NA
CASSLASYYEQYF
TGTGCCAGCAGCTTGGCCAGTTACTACGAGCAGTACTTC
>TRBV6-5|TRBD1|TRBJ2-7|NA
CASRGDRGVHEQYF
TGTGCCAGCAGAGGGGACAGGGGGGTTCACGAGCAGTACTTC
>TRBV19|TRBD1|TRBJ1-6|NA
CASSPGQGEKNSPLHF
TGTGCCAGTAGTCCCGGACAGGGTGAGAAAAATTCACCCCTCCACTTT
>TRBV14|TRBD1|TRBJ2-7|few
CASSQSWGQGVYYEQYF
TGTGCCAGCAGCCAAAGCTGGGGACAGGGGGTTTACTACGAGCAGTACTTC
>TRBV3-1/TRBV3-2|TRBD1|TRBJ2-1|NA
CASSLGTGAYNEQFF
TGTGCCAGCAGTCTCGGGACAGGGGCCTACAATGAGCAGTTCTTC
>TRBV5-1|NA|TRBJ1-1|few
CASSPWGESTEAFF
TGCGCCAGCAGCCCCTGGGGGGAGAGCACTGAAGCTTTCTTT
>TRBV19|TRBD1|TRBJ1-5|NA
CASKSDRGRKPQHF
TGTGCCAGTAAGTCGGACAGGGGAAGAAAGCCCCAGCATTTT
>TRBV14|NA|TRBJ1-4|NA
CASSQVGGATNEKLFF
TGTGCCAGCAGCCAAGTTGGCGGAGCAACTAATGAAAAACTGTTTTTT
>TRBV3-1/TRBV3-2|TRBD2|TRBJ2-2|NA
CASSPHLGTSGGSRGELFF
TGTGCCAGCAGCCCACATCTCGGGACTAGCGGGGGGTCTCGAGGGGAGCTGTTTTTT
>TRBV5-1|NA|TRBJ1-3|NA
CASSSGDSSLDTIYF
TGCGCCAGCAGCTCCGGTGACAGCAGCTTAGACACCATATATTTT
>TRBV4-1|TRBD2|TRBJ2-7|few
CASSHPLAGAGEQYF
TGCGCCAGCAGCCACCCTCTAGCGGGAGCGGGCGAGCAGTACTTC